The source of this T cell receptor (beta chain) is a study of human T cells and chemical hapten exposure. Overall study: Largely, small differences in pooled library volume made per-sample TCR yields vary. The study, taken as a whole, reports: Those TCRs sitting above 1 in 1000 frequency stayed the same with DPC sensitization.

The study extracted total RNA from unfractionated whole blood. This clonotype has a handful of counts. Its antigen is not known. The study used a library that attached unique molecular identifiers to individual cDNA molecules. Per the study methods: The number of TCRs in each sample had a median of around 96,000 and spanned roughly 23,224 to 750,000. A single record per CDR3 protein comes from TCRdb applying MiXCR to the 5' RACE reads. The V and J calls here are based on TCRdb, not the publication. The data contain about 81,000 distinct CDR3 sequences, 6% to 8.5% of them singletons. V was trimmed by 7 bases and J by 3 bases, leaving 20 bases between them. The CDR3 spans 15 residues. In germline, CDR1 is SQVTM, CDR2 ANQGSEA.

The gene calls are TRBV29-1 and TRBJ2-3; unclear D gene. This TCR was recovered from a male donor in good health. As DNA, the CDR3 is TGCAGCGCGGACGTTCTGGCGGTAGATACAGATACGCAGTATTTT. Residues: CSADVLAVDTDTQYF.